Shown below are 2 T cell receptor beta chains from a single sample sequenced in a study of cytomegalovirus exposure and HLA in healthy donors. PCR primers comprised 60 Vbeta and 13 Jbeta primers. Assay: immunoSEQ multiplex PCR; the TCRdb copy retains only in-frame clones and omits some. Here the sample spans about 170,000 clones, 81% being singletons. The sequencing input was PBMCs. These receptors came from a woman aged 18-29 years in good health and CMV-seropositive.

The V call is TRBV6-1, the J call TRBJ2-2, with D possibly being TRBD2 (5 bases). Germline-derived CDR1 and CDR2 are MNHNS and SASEGT. The CDR3 runs 16 residues. The V gene lost 4 bases and the J gene lost 0 bases, with 12 bases spanning the gap. In nucleotides, the CDR3 is TGTGCCAGCAGTGTGGGTCAGGACTCGAACACCGGGGAGCTGTTTTTT. Amino acids: CASSVGQDSNTGELFF.

The chain combines TRBV19 with TRBJ2-1; 12 positions match TRBD2. The V gene end was trimmed by 6 bases and the J gene end by 0 bases; junction bases not matched to a gene: 21. Germline values: CDR1 LNHDA, CDR2 SQIVND (reference sequence). The CDR3 length is 22 residues. CDR3 DNA: TGTGCCAGTAGGGGATATAGTATTCCCGGACTAGCGGGGACGAGCTCCTACAATGAGCAGTTCTTC. This codes for CASRGYSIPGLAGTSSYNEQFF.